Presented here are 30 T cell receptor beta chains from one specimen sequenced in a study of cytomegalovirus exposure and HLA in healthy donors. Vbeta (60) and Jbeta (13) primers were used in the PCR. Method: immunoSEQ multiplex PCR; TCRdb's copy keeps in-frame clones and lacks some. The sample lists approximately 150,000 clones; about 70% were seen once. Material for sequencing was PBMCs. The receptors shown here come from a man between 60 and 70 years old in good health and CMV-seronegative.

The CDR3 protein is CASSFGKGMGEQYF. CDR3 bases: TGTGCCAGCAGTTTCGGTAAGGGGATGGGCGAGCAGTACTTC. The J gene is TRBJ2-7, the V gene TRBV27; D may be TRBD1 (5 bases). The CDR3 consists of 14 residues. Trimming pared 3 bases from V and 6 bases from J, leaving 15 bases between. The germline V gene has CDR1 MNHEY and CDR2 SMNVEV (reference sequence).

The chain combines TRBV28 with TRBJ2-7; 9 nucleotides agree with TRBD2. The V gene end was trimmed by 3 bases and the J gene end by 1 base; junction bases not matched to a gene: 19. Germline V gene data show CDR1 as MDHEN and CDR2 as SYDVKM. There are 20 residues in the CDR3. Here the CDR3 DNA reads TGTGCCAGCAGTTTTGAAGAGCTAGCGGGACTCGTGGGTAGGTCCTACGAGCAGTACTTC. As protein: CASSFEELAGLVGRSYEQYF.

The CDR3 sequence is CASSFRLQAIREAFF. The DNA for the CDR3 is TGTGCCAGCAGCTTCCGGCTACAGGCTATCCGTGAAGCTTTCTTT. V is TRBV5-5 and J is TRBJ1-1, with D maybe TRBD1 (5 bases). This CDR3 has 15 amino acids. Per the germline V gene, CDR1 is SGHKS and CDR2 is YYEKEE (reference sequence). V shed 2 bases and J shed 7 bases, with 18 bases lying between them.

This clone has more than one count but fewer than ten. The chain uses TRBV7-9 and TRBJ1-5, with a weak D call TRBD1 (6 bases). Germline V gene lookup returns CDR1 SEHNR and CDR2 FQNEAQ (reference sequence). This CDR3 is 14 amino acids long. V was cut by 5 bases and J by 5 bases, with 13 bases left in between. The CDR3 is CASSPRWTDQPQHF. DNA of the CDR3: TGTGCCAGCAGCCCCCGTTGGACAGATCAGCCCCAGCATTTT.

A few counts support this clone. The chain combines TRBV6-6 with TRBJ1-5, with D perhaps TRBD1 (6 bases). Germline lookup yields CDR1 MNHNY and CDR2 SVGAGI (reference sequence). V was cut by 4 bases and J by 5 bases, with 6 bases left in between. This CDR3 comprises 12 residues. The CDR3: CASSSGDQPQHF. CDR3 nucleotides: TGTGCCAGCAGTTCAGGGGATCAGCCCCAGCATTTT.

The V call is TRBV9, the J call TRBJ1-1; D is unresolved. The CDR3 is 13 amino acids. Germline CDR1 SGDLS, CDR2 YYNGEE. Trimming left V 0 bases short and J 1 base short, with 4 bases between. The CDR3 bases are TGTGCCAGCAGCGTAGACGGGAACACTGAAGCTTTCTTT. As protein: CASSVDGNTEAFF.

The genes are TRBV4-1 and TRBJ1-6; tentative D call: TRBD1 (5 bases). Germline CDR1 and CDR2: MGHRA and YSYEKL. Trimming took 0 bases from V and 3 from J, leaving 15 bases between them. The CDR3 is 18 residues long. The CDR3: CASSQDTSGVFYNSPLHF. CDR3 bases: TGCGCCAGCAGCCAAGATACCTCGGGGGTCTTCTATAATTCACCCCTCCACTTT.

The chain has TRBV9 and TRBJ2-1; TRBD1 agrees at 9 bases. Germline V gene data show CDR1 as SGDLS and CDR2 as YYNGEE. The CDR3 is 15 residues long. The J segment lost 6 bases and the V segment lost 0 bases, leaving 4 bases of the junction unmatched. The CDR3 DNA sequence: TGTGCCAGCAGCGTAGCTACGGGACAGGGCAATGAGCAGTTCTTC. Protein: CASSVATGQGNEQFF.

The rearrangement uses TRBV7-8 and TRBJ2-1, with TRBD2 as a possible D gene (6 bases). The germline V gene has CDR1 SGHVS and CDR2 FQNEAQ. Trimming left V 5 bases short and J 9 bases short, with 14 bases between. CDR3 size: 13 residues. The CDR3 loop reads CASSGRLVIEQFF. The CDR3 DNA sequence: TGTGCCAGCAGCGGTAGACTAGTCATTGAGCAGTTCTTC.

This clone was observed a few times. The chain joins TRBV28 to TRBJ2-7, with D hard to call. V lost 6 bases to trimming and J lost 9 bases, with 21 bases between them. This CDR3 is built from 14 residues. Germline CDR1 is MDHEN and CDR2 is SYDVKM. CDR3 in DNA: TGTGCCAGCAGCTTACCTATTTCTGCCTACCGGCAGTACTTC. The encoded protein is CASSLPISAYRQYF.

The chain has TRBV19 and TRBJ1-3; D remains ambiguous. Trimming stripped 7 bases from V and 0 bases from J, with 10 bases between. CDR1 and CDR2 (germline): LNHDA, SQIVND (reference sequence). This CDR3 has 14 residues. DNA for the CDR3: TGTGCCAGTATAAGGACTGACTCTGGAAACACCATATATTTT. Protein product: CASIRTDSGNTIYF. Filled out from reference TRBV19 and TRBJ1-3, the complete variable domain reads DGGITQSPKYLFRKEGQNVTLSCEQNLNHDAMYWYRQDPGQGLRLIYYSQIVNDFQKGDIAEGYSVSREKKESFPLTVTSAQKNPTAFYLCASIRTDSGNTIYFGEGSWLTVV.

This clone was found once. The V and J genes are TRBV10-3 and TRBJ1-4; perhaps TRBD1 as D (6 bases). CDR1 and CDR2 (germline): ENHRY, SYGVKD. This CDR3 is built from 15 residues. V lost 0 bases and J 2 bases, leaving 7 bases between the germline ends. The CDR3 DNA sequence: TGTGCCATCAGTGAGTCCCAGGGGACTAATGAAAAACTGTTTTTT. Its protein is CAISESQGTNEKLFF.

The CDR3 DNA reads as TGCGCCAGCGGAGAGACAGGGGGGTCGGATGAGCAGTTCTTC. It specifies CASGETGGSDEQFF. The genes are TRBV5-1 and TRBJ2-1; 9 bases match TRBD1. This CDR3 is built from 14 residues. V shed 7 bases, J shed 8 bases, and the junction held 10 bases outside the gene matches. Germline V gene sequence: CDR1 SGHRS, CDR2 YFSETQ.

V is TRBV15 and J is TRBJ2-7; 7 bases are shared with TRBD2. V dropped 7 bases and J dropped 0; count of bases not matched to a gene: 6. Germline assignment: CDR1 LNHNV and CDR2 YYDKDF (reference sequence). CDR3 length: 14 amino acids. CDR3 loop: CATKRDYNSYEQYF. The CDR3 nucleotides read TGTGCCACCAAACGGGACTACAACTCCTACGAGCAGTACTTC.

V gene TRBV19 combines with J gene TRBJ1-3; a weak D match, TRBD1 (5 bases). With 2 bases removed from V and 3 bases from J, the gap between germline ends came to 14 bases. This CDR3 is built from 16 residues. The germline V gene encodes CDR1 LNHDA and CDR2 SQIVND (reference sequence). The CDR3 sequence: CASSIRGTLDGNTIYF. The CDR3 DNA is TGTGCCAGTAGTATACGGGGGACGCTTGATGGAAACACCATATATTTT.

This clone has just a few counts. This sequence joins TRBV15 and TRBJ2-5; 7 bases agree with TRBD1. The CDR3 contains 13 residues. Germline lookup yields CDR1 LNHNV and CDR2 YYDKDF (reference sequence). The trim removed 4 bases at V and 4 bases at J, leaving 3 bases unmatched. Here the CDR3 reads CATSTGQRETQYF. The CDR3, as DNA: TGTGCCACCAGCACGGGACAGAGAGAGACCCAGTACTTC.

The gene calls are TRBV9 and TRBJ2-5; TRBD1 agrees at 7 bases. V shed 0 bases, J shed 4 bases, and the junction held 9 bases outside the gene matches. This CDR3 region has 16 residues. Germline CDR1 SGDLS, CDR2 YYNGEE. Here the CDR3 reads CASSVDPDRETETQYF. CDR3 nucleotides: TGTGCCAGCAGCGTAGACCCCGACAGGGAGACAGAGACCCAGTACTTC.

The chain couples TRBV7-9 to TRBJ2-7; perhaps TRBD1 as D (7 bases). The CDR3 has 17 residues. V gave up 0 bases and J gave up 1 base, with 16 bases separating them. Germline V gives CDR1 SEHNR, CDR2 FQNEAQ (reference sequence). CDR3 region: CASSLAEGGRGSYEQYF. The CDR3 DNA reads as TGTGCCAGCAGCTTAGCGGAGGGGGGCAGGGGGTCCTACGAGCAGTACTTC.

This clone was counted once. The chain joins TRBV6-1 to TRBJ1-1; unclear D gene. V shed 2 bases and J shed 0 bases, with 7 bases lying between them. The germline V gene has CDR1 MNHNS and CDR2 SASEGT. The CDR3 is made up of 14 amino acids. DNA of the CDR3: TGTGCCAGCAGTGAAACGGACTTGAACACTGAAGCTTTCTTT. This sequence encodes CASSETDLNTEAFF.

This clone was detected a few times. This rearrangement joins TRBV7-9 to TRBJ2-1; 10 nucleotides line up with TRBD2. CDR3 length equals 17 residues. Germline loops: CDR1 SEHNR, CDR2 FQNEAQ (reference sequence). V gave up 6 bases and J gave up 3 bases; unmatched junction bases: 11. The DNA for the CDR3 is TGTGCCAGCAGTCGCGGAGCGGGAGGGGGCCTCTACAATGAGCAGTTCTTC. It encodes CASSRGAGGGLYNEQFF.

The gene calls are TRBV6-1 and TRBJ1-2; D unclear. V was shortened by 2 bases and J by 7 bases, with 11 bases between the two germline ends. The CDR3 has 13 amino acids. The germline CDR1 and CDR2 sequences are MNHNS and SASEGT. The CDR3 loop reads CASSEYPRSGYTF. CDR3 nucleotides: TGTGCCAGCAGTGAATACCCAAGGAGTGGCTACACCTTC.

The V and J genes are TRBV19 and TRBJ2-7, with D tentatively TRBD1 (6 bases). CDR1 and CDR2 (germline): LNHDA, SQIVND (reference sequence). CDR3 length equals 13 residues. The V end lost 5 bases, the J end lost 2 bases, and 10 bases lay between the germline ends. The CDR3 reads CASSLTGTYEQYF. DNA of the CDR3: TGTGCCAGTAGTCTTACAGGGACCTACGAGCAGTACTTC.

V and J are TRBV7-3 and TRBJ1-1, with D unclear. The germline V gene has CDR1 SGHTA and CDR2 FQGTGA. V shed 1 base and J shed 5 bases, with 8 bases lying between them. The CDR3 runs 13 residues. The DNA of the CDR3 is TGTGCCAGCAGCTTAATATCCCAGACTGAAGCTTTCTTT. Translating it yields CASSLISQTEAFF.

This clone turned up a few times. The chain employs TRBV19 and TRBJ2-5; 9 positions agree with TRBD1. This CDR3 has 13 amino acids. The germline CDR1 and CDR2 sequences are LNHDA and SQIVND (reference sequence). V gave up 8 bases and J gave up 2 bases; unmatched junction bases: 3. The CDR3 sequence is CASGDRAQETQYF. In DNA, the CDR3 is TGTGCCAGTGGGGACAGGGCACAAGAGACCCAGTACTTC.

This clone has a handful of counts. As DNA, the CDR3 is TGTGCCAGCAGCTTAAGTTCGGGCCAAGAGACCCAGTACTTC. Residues: CASSLSSGQETQYF. This chain uses TRBV11-2 with TRBJ2-5; the D is unclear. V shed 2 bases and J shed 1 base, with 8 bases lying between them. The CDR3 sequence is 14 residues long. Germline CDR1 and CDR2: SGHAT and FQNNGV.

The table lists this clone with a few counts. The V call is TRBV7-9, the J call TRBJ2-3, with 7 bases lining up with TRBD1. This CDR3 region has 12 residues. Germline V gene data show CDR1 as SEHNR and CDR2 as FQNEAQ (reference sequence). V shed 5 bases and J 5 bases; nucleotides not matched to a gene: 1. The CDR3: CASSQGVDTQYF. CDR3 coding DNA: TGTGCCAGCAGCCAGGGGGTAGATACGCAGTATTTT.

This chain connects TRBV25-1 to TRBJ2-5, with 7 bases aligning to TRBD2. Germline V gives CDR1 MGHDK, CDR2 SYGVNS. CDR3 size: 16 residues. Trimming removed 4 bases from V and 0 bases from J; junction bases left unmatched: 8. This CDR3 is CASSGSKRGHQETQYF. The CDR3 DNA follows: TGTGCCAGCAGTGGATCGAAGCGGGGCCACCAAGAGACCCAGTACTTC.

This clone was recorded a few times. Compared with germline, one end of the junction differs, possibly owing to a read error. The chain is built from TRBV29-1 and TRBJ1-2; TRBD1 is a possible D gene (5 bases). CDR3 length equals 13 residues. Germline CDR1 reads SQVTM; CDR2 reads ANQGSEA. The CDR3 sequence: CSVEGSGGDGYTF. In nucleotides, the CDR3 is TGCAGCGTCGAAGGCTCGGGGGGAGATGGCTACACCTTC. The variable domain in full, completed from reference TRBV29-1 and TRBJ1-2, reads SAVISQKPSRDICQRGTSLTIQCQVDSQVTMMFWYRQQPGQSLTLIATANQGSEATYESGFVIDKFPISRPNLTFSTLTVSNMSPEDSSIYLCSVEGSGGDGYTFGSGTRLTVV.

The V and J genes are TRBV7-2 and TRBJ1-5; D perhaps matches TRBD1 (6 bases). Germline V gene sequence: CDR1 SGHTA, CDR2 FQGNSA. V gave up 1 base and J gave up 7 bases, with 14 bases separating them. This CDR3 comprises 15 residues. CDR3 loop: CASSLVAGVRQPQHF. CDR3 DNA sequence: TGTGCCAGCAGCTTAGTAGCAGGGGTGAGGCAGCCCCAGCATTTT.

This sequence joins TRBV5-1 and TRBJ2-7; D gene uncertain. Germline values: CDR1 SGHRS, CDR2 YFSETQ. Trimming left V 0 bases short and J 3 bases short, with 7 bases between. The CDR3 extends over 13 amino acids. The CDR3 coding sequence is TGCGCCAGCAGCTTGGATGTCAACTACGAGCAGTACTTC. Protein: CASSLDVNYEQYF.